These 30 T cell receptor beta chains were all obtained from the same sample, sequenced in a study of cytomegalovirus exposure and HLA in healthy donors. The PCR employed 60 Vbeta primers together with 13 Jbeta primers. Sequencing used immunoSEQ multiplex PCR; TCRdb keeps in-frame clones, though not all of them. Of tens of thousands of clones listed, 7.6% are singletons. The sample taken for sequencing was PBMCs. These receptors originate from a man aged 45-60 years in good health and CMV-seronegative.

The rearrangement joins TRBV7-8 to TRBJ2-7, with D possibly being TRBD1 (6 bases). This CDR3 contains 13 residues. Trimming took off 6 bases at V and 12 bases at J, with 21 bases between the two ends. Per the germline V gene, CDR1 is SGHVS and CDR2 is FQNEAQ. CDR3 region: CASSLTGPTLGYF. In nucleotides, the CDR3 is TGTGCCAGCAGTTTAACAGGGCCTACGTTGGGGTACTTC.

This clone was recorded a few times. This chain uses TRBV25-1 with TRBJ2-6, with 8 positions matching TRBD1. The CDR3 has 16 residues. The V gene end was trimmed by 6 bases and the J gene end by 5 bases; junction bases not matched to a gene: 9. Germline V gene lookup returns CDR1 MGHDK and CDR2 SYGVNS. The CDR3 protein is CASSARGTGWANVLTF. DNA for the CDR3: TGTGCCAGCAGCGCTCGCGGGACAGGCTGGGCCAACGTCCTGACTTTC.

This clone was recorded a few times. This rearrangement joins TRBV5-4 to TRBJ1-2, with 8 positions matching TRBD1. The CDR3 is made up of 15 amino acids. CDR1 is SGHNT, CDR2 YYREEE, per germline (reference sequence). The V segment lost 4 bases and the J segment 3 bases; nucleotides outside the gene matches: 8. CDR3 nucleotides: TGTGCCAGCAGCCGTACGGGACAGGTCGACTATGGCTACACCTTC. Protein: CASSRTGQVDYGYTF. The whole variable domain, filled in from reference TRBV5-4 and TRBJ1-2, reads ETGVTQSPTHLIKTRGQQVTLRCSSQSGHNTVSWYQQALGQGPQFIFQYYREEENGRGNFPPRFSGLQFPNYSSELNVNALELDDSALYLCASSRTGQVDYGYTFGSGTRLTVV.

This clone came up a few times. The V gene is TRBV5-6, the J gene TRBJ2-1, with D perhaps TRBD2 (6 bases). Trimming took off 6 bases at V and 2 bases at J, with 15 bases between the two ends. This CDR3 has 15 residues. The V gene's germline CDR1 is SGHDT and CDR2 YYEEEE. The CDR3 region is CASTRERGPYNEQFF. The CDR3 DNA reads as TGTGCCAGCACCCGGGAGAGGGGACCCTACAATGAGCAGTTCTTC.

This clone was counted between two and nine times. The chain has TRBV27 and TRBJ1-2; TRBD1 agrees at 8 bases. The CDR3 runs 13 residues. J lost 6 bases, V lost 8 bases, and 8 bases had no gene match. Germline V gene lookup returns CDR1 MNHEY and CDR2 SMNVEV (reference sequence). The CDR3 protein is CASGRRGPDGYTF. The CDR3 DNA sequence: TGTGCCAGCGGCCGCAGGGGGCCGGATGGCTACACCTTC.

This clone came up a few times. V usage is TRBV18 and J usage is TRBJ1-6, with 9 bases fitting TRBD1. Germline V gene data show CDR1 as KGHSH and CDR2 as LQKENI. The CDR3 contains 16 residues. V shed 4 bases, J shed 4 bases, and the junction held 5 bases outside the gene matches. CDR3 coding DNA: TGTGCCAGCTCACAACAGGGGGCAGGGTATAATTCACCCCTCCACTTT. Translation: CASSQQGAGYNSPLHF. Full variable domain (outside the CDR3, taken from reference TRBV18 and TRBJ1-6): NAGVMQNPRHLVRRRGQEARLRCSPMKGHSHVYWYRQLPEEGLKFMVYLQKENIIDESGMPKERFSAEFPKEGPSILRIQQVVRGDSAAYFCASSQQGAGYNSPLHFGNGTRLTVT.

This chain connects TRBV18 to TRBJ2-1; 14 bases match TRBD2. Trimming cost V 0 bases and J 0 bases; bases outside gene matches: 1. The CDR3 runs 18 residues. Germline V gene lookup returns CDR1 KGHSH and CDR2 LQKENI. CDR3 coding DNA: TGTGCCAGCTCACCACCAGGACTAGCGGGGGGCTCCTACAATGAGCAGTTCTTC. This translates into CASSPPGLAGGSYNEQFF.

The chain has TRBV28 and TRBJ2-3; D remains ambiguous. Trimming shortened V by 5 bases and J by 4 bases, and 7 bases separated the two germline ends. The CDR3 has 12 residues. Germline CDR1 and CDR2: MDHEN and SYDVKM. The CDR3, as DNA: TGTGCCAGCAGTATTCCAGCAGATACGCAGTATTTT. Its protein product is CASSIPADTQYF.

This clone turned up a few times. This rearrangement joins TRBV7-6 to TRBJ2-7, with 9 bases fitting TRBD1. This CDR3 has 15 residues. The germline V gene has CDR1 SGHVS and CDR2 FNYEAQ. Germline trimming cut 2 bases from V and 6 bases from J; bases unmatched to any gene: 8. The CDR3 bases are TGTGCCAGCAGCTTAAGTGGGGGACAGGGATCCGAGCAGTACTTC. Its translation: CASSLSGGQGSEQYF.

In its sample, this clone was seen a few times. The chain uses TRBV5-1 and TRBJ2-2, with a tentative D call TRBD2 (6 bases). V was trimmed by 0 bases and J by 4 bases, leaving 13 bases between them. CDR1 and CDR2 (germline): SGHRS, YFSETQ. The CDR3 consists of 16 residues. CDR3 DNA sequence: TGCGCCAGCAGCTTGGAATGGGGGGTCGGCACCGGGGAGCTGTTTTTT. It translates to CASSLEWGVGTGELFF.

This clone has more than one count but fewer than ten. The chain is built from TRBV2 and TRBJ1-5; TRBD1 matches 8 bases. J gave up 4 bases and V 5 bases, and 10 bases lay outside the gene matches. The length of the CDR3 is 16 residues. From germline, CDR1 is SNHLY and CDR2 FYNNEI. CDR3 sequence reads: CASSSQGGASNQPQHF. For the CDR3, the DNA is TGTGCCAGCAGTTCACAGGGGGGAGCGAGTAATCAGCCCCAGCATTTT.

This clone has a handful of counts. The CDR3 bases are TGTGCCAGCAGCTTACCAGGGGGGACAGATACGCAGTATTTT. Amino acid sequence: CASSLPGGTDTQYF. This sequence joins TRBV13 and TRBJ2-3; D perhaps matches TRBD1 (7 bases). The CDR3 is 14 amino acids. Germline V gene data show CDR1 as PRHDT and CDR2 as FYEKMQ (reference sequence). Trimming removed 2 bases from V and 3 bases from J, with 9 bases in between.

This clone was counted between two and nine times. The CDR3 protein is CATSREAGNYNEQFF. DNA for the CDR3: TGTGCCACCAGCAGAGAAGCAGGGAACTACAATGAGCAGTTCTTC. The chain combines TRBV15 with TRBJ2-1, with a weak D call TRBD1 (5 bases). V was trimmed by 0 bases and J by 3 bases, leaving 9 bases between them. Germline CDR1 reads LNHNV; CDR2 reads YYDKDF (reference sequence). The CDR3 extends over 15 amino acids. Supplemented by reference TRBV15 and TRBJ2-1, the full variable domain reads DAMVIQNPRYQVTQFGKPVTLSCSQTLNHNVMYWYQQKSSQAPKLLFHYYDKDFNNEADTPDNFQSRRPNTSFCFLDIRSPGLGDTAMYLCATSREAGNYNEQFFGPGTRLTVL.

This clone was found a few times. This chain uses TRBV7-9 with TRBJ2-7; 8 nucleotides align to TRBD1. The CDR3 extends over 17 amino acids. The V gene's germline CDR1 is SEHNR and CDR2 FQNEAQ (reference sequence). V was clipped by 4 bases and J by 1 base; unmatched bases: 12. CDR3 sequence (DNA): TGTGCCAGCAGCTATAATACCGGACAGGGAAGATCCTACGAGCAGTACTTC. Its translation is CASSYNTGQGRSYEQYF.

This clone was counted a single time. One end of the junction is discordant with germline, which a read error may explain. The genes are TRBV10-1 and TRBJ2-7; D unresolved. The CDR3 is made up of 12 amino acids. Germline CDR1 is WNHNN and CDR2 is SYGVQD (reference sequence). The CDR3 loop is CASSLSSYEPYF. The CDR3 DNA reads TGCGCCAGCAGTCTGAGCTCCTACGAGCCGTACTTC.

This clone was seen more than once but under ten times. This chain connects TRBV19 to TRBJ1-2; 8 bases are shared with TRBD1. The trim removed 5 bases at V and 7 bases at J, leaving 6 bases unmatched. Looked up from germline, CDR1 is LNHDA and CDR2 is SQIVND (reference sequence). This CDR3 region has 13 residues. The chain's CDR3 is CASSLQGAGGYTF. The CDR3 coding sequence is TGTGCCAGTAGTTTGCAGGGGGCGGGTGGCTACACCTTC.

The J gene is TRBJ1-4, the V gene TRBV7-9; D gene ambiguous. The CDR3 is 14 residues long. Trimming stripped 0 bases from V and 3 bases from J, with 5 bases between. From germline, CDR1 is SEHNR and CDR2 FQNEAQ (reference sequence). The CDR3 nucleotides read TGTGCCAGCAGCTTAGCCAGTCCTAATGAAAAACTGTTTTTT. Protein: CASSLASPNEKLFF.

This chain uses TRBV4-1 with TRBJ2-2; TRBD2 is a possible D gene (5 bases). The CDR3 runs to 17 residues. Trimming removed 0 bases from V and 7 bases from J, with 18 bases in between. The germline gives CDR1 MGHRA, CDR2 YSYEKL. CDR3 loop: CASSQDSQRKAYGELFF. The CDR3 DNA reads TGCGCCAGCAGCCAAGACTCCCAGCGGAAGGCTTACGGGGAGCTGTTTTTT.

This clone showed up just a few times. This chain links TRBV6-5 with TRBJ1-6; 9 bases are a match to TRBD1. The CDR3 is 16 residues long. The V and J ends lost 2 bases and 8 bases, in that order; junction bases with no gene match: 7. Germline CDR1 MNHEY, CDR2 SVGAGI. The CDR3 nucleotides read TGTGCCAGCAGTTACCAAACGACAGGGGGAGATTCACCCCTCCACTTT. Protein product: CASSYQTTGGDSPLHF.

In this sample, this clone turned up many times. The rearrangement uses TRBV18 and TRBJ1-5, with a weak D call TRBD1 (6 bases). V gave up 5 bases and J gave up 7 bases, with 15 bases separating them. The V gene's germline CDR1 is KGHSH and CDR2 LQKENI. The CDR3 spans 14 residues. CDR3 coding DNA: TGTGCCAGCTCAAACTGGGGGCCGGGACAGCCCCAGCATTTT. Translating gives CASSNWGPGQPQHF.

This rearrangement joins TRBV30 to TRBJ2-5, with 7 positions matching TRBD1. The germline CDR1 and CDR2 sequences are GTSNPN and SVGIG (reference sequence). The J segment lost 4 bases and the V segment lost 4 bases, leaving 6 bases of the junction unmatched. The CDR3 spans 13 residues. CDR3 DNA sequence: TGTGCCTGGAATCGAGGGGGCGTAGAGACCCAGTACTTC. It is translated as CAWNRGGVETQYF.

This chain connects TRBV9 to TRBJ1-1, with D tentatively TRBD1 (5 bases). Trimming shortened V by 3 bases and J by 0 bases, and 12 bases separated the two germline ends. The germline V gene encodes CDR1 SGDLS and CDR2 YYNGEE. CDR3 size: 15 residues. Here the CDR3 DNA reads TGTGCCAGCAGCGGGGAAGCGACAGTGAACACTGAAGCTTTCTTT. This encodes CASSGEATVNTEAFF.

The chain employs TRBV6-5 and TRBJ2-3, with 7 bases that match TRBD2. CDR1 and CDR2 from the germline V gene are MNHEY and SVGAGI. This CDR3 is 14 amino acids long. With V trimmed by 4 bases and J by 2 bases, 3 bases remained unmatched. The CDR3 is CASSFSGFTDTQYF. The CDR3 bases are TGTGCCAGCAGTTTTAGCGGGTTCACAGATACGCAGTATTTT.

This clone was seen a few times. The chain employs TRBV4-2 and TRBJ2-5; D gene uncertain. Trimming took off 1 base at V and 0 bases at J, with 12 bases between the two ends. CDR1 LGHNA and CDR2 YNFKEQ come from the germline V gene. This CDR3 spans 16 amino acids. For the CDR3, the DNA is TGTGCCAGCAGCCAAGGAGAACAGTCGTACCAAGAGACCCAGTACTTC. Amino acid sequence: CASSQGEQSYQETQYF.

The chain combines TRBV5-6 with TRBJ1-3; a possible D gene is TRBD1 (6 bases). With 4 bases removed from V and 6 bases from J, the gap between germline ends came to 14 bases. There are 14 residues in the CDR3. Germline V gives CDR1 SGHDT, CDR2 YYEEEE. Here the CDR3 DNA reads TGTGCCAGCAGCGTGACAGGAGCTCTAAACACCATATATTTT. This sequence encodes CASSVTGALNTIYF.

In its sample, this clone was seen a few times. In DNA, the CDR3 is TGTGCCAGCGAAAGTATGTTGGCGAGGGGCTACACCTTC. Amino acids: CASESMLARGYTF. The chain recombines TRBV6-1 with TRBJ1-2; no firm D call. Trimming cost V 8 bases and J 8 bases, with 18 bases left between them. The CDR3 has 13 residues. The germline V gene encodes CDR1 MNHNS and CDR2 SASEGT.

The gene calls are TRBV5-5 and TRBJ2-7; 9 bases align to TRBD1. Trimming removed 4 bases from V and 4 bases from J; junction bases left unmatched: 9. The CDR3 has 15 residues. Germline values: CDR1 SGHKS, CDR2 YYEKEE (reference sequence). CDR3 amino acids: CASSPRTGEVYEQYF. The CDR3 nucleotides are TGTGCCAGCAGCCCCAGGACAGGGGAGGTTTACGAGCAGTACTTC.

The chain is built from TRBV9 and TRBJ1-1; D possibly corresponds to TRBD1 (5 bases). Trimming removed 0 bases from V and 1 base from J, with 10 bases in between. Per germline, CDR1 SGDLS and CDR2 YYNGEE. The CDR3 totals 15 residues. The CDR3 sequence: CASSVAPDKNTEAFF. The CDR3 DNA sequence: TGTGCCAGCAGCGTAGCCCCGGACAAGAACACTGAAGCTTTCTTT.

This clone was found a few times. V is TRBV5-6 and J is TRBJ2-6; TRBD1 agrees at 9 bases. The CDR3 has 18 residues. Germline V gene data show CDR1 as SGHDT and CDR2 as YYEEEE. Losses at the gene ends were 3 bases for V and 0 bases for J; bases not matched to a gene: 7. The CDR3 coding sequence is TGTGCCAGCAGCTGGGGACAGGGAACCCTCTCTGGGGCCAACGTCCTGACTTTC. Encoded protein: CASSWGQGTLSGANVLTF.

There are a few counts of this clone. The rearrangement links TRBV9 to TRBJ2-3; 7 positions agree with TRBD2. J lost 3 bases, V lost 4 bases, and 8 bases had no gene match. The CDR3 spans 15 residues. Germline V lookup: CDR1 SGDLS, CDR2 YYNGEE. The CDR3 loop reads CASSRSGTGTDTQYF. For the CDR3, the DNA is TGTGCCAGCAGCAGAAGCGGGACGGGGACAGATACGCAGTATTTT.